This TCR beta chain was sequenced for a study of CD8 T cells in ankylosing spondylitis. Regarding the study as a whole: Reactive arthritis synovial fluid and blood were previously reported to contain some motif variants. Disease-linked clones had a CD8+ phenotype and relatively low frequency in peripheral blood. There was reportedly significant enrichment of clones that were disease-linked in matched ankylosing spondylitis synovial fluid.

As the method for making TCR beta libraries, quantitative 5'-RACE with molecular barcodes was used. MiXCR was run by TCRdb on the 5' RACE reads, yielding one entry per CDR3 protein. The table includes about 240,000 distinct CDR3 sequences, 8% to 9% detected once. This CDR3 has 15 residues. Germline CDR1 SEHNR, CDR2 FQNEAQ (reference sequence). With 5 bases clipped from V and 5 bases from J, the junction kept 5 bases outside the gene matches. Regarding this clonotype: Its target is unknown.

Input material: blood, either unsorted or a sorted T cell fraction (not recorded which). V usage is TRBV7-9 and J usage is TRBJ2-1; 11 nucleotides align to TRBD2. The receptor comes from a female donor with ankylosing spondylitis or in good health (not recorded which). The CDR3 loop reads CASSPGTSGHNEQFF. The CDR3 DNA sequence: TGTGCCAGCAGCCCCGGGACTAGCGGCCACAATGAGCAGTTCTTC.